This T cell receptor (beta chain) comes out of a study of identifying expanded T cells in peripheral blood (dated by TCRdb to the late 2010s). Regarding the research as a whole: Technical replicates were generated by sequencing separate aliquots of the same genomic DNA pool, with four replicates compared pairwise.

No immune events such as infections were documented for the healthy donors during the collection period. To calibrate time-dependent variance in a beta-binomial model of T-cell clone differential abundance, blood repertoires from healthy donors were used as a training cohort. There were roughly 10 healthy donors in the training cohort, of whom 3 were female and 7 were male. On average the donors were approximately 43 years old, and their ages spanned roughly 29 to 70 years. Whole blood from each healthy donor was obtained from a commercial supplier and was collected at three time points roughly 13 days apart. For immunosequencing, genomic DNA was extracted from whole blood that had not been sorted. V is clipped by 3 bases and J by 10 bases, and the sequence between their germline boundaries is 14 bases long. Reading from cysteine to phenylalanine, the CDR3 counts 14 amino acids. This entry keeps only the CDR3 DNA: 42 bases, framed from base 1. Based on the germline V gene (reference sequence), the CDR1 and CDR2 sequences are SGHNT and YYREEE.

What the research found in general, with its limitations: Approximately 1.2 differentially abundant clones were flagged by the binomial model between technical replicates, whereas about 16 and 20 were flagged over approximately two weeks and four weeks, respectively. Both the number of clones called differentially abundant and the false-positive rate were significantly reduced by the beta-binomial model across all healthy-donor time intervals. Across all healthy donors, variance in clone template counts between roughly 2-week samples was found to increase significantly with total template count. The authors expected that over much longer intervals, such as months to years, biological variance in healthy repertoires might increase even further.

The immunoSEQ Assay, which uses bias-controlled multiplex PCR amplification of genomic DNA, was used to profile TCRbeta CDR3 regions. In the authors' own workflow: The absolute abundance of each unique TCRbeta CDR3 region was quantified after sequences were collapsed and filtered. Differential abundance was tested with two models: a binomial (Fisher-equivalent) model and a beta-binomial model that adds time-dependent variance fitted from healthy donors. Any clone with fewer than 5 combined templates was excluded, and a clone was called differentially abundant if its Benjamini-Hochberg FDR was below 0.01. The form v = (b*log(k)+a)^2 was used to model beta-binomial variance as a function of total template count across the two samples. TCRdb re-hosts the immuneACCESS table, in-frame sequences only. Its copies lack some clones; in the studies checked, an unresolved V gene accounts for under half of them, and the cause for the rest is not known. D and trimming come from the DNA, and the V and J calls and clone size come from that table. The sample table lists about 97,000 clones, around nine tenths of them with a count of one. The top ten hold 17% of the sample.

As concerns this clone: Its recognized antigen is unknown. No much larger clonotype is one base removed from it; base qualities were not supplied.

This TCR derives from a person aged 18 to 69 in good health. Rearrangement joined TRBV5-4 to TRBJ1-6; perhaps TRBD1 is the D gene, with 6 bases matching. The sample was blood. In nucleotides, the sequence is TGTGCCAGCAGCTCACAGGGACGGAGGTCACCCCTCCACTTT. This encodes CASSSQGRRSPLHF.